This T cell receptor (beta chain) derives from a study of T cells after posttransplantation cyclophosphamide. Study-wide findings and caveats: Recipient CMV seropositivity and CMV reactivation strongly tracked TRB clonality. Tissue-infiltrating T cells from skin or gut overlapped little with blood T cells.

This clone is labeled medium-sized. The antigen is undetermined. The data were produced by immunoSEQ multiplex PCR, yet TCRdb's version contains in-frame clones alone and is incomplete. The sample was found to contain about 2,700 clones, and every one recurs. Cyclophosphamide on days +3 and +4 followed busulfan-fludarabine conditioning and a marrow graft. J lost 0 bases, V lost 6 bases, and 11 bases had no gene match. CDR3 length: 18 amino acids. CDR1 and CDR2 (germline): ENHRY, SYGVKD. This chain links TRBV10-3 with TRBJ1-4; TRBD1 agrees at 9 bases. The source is a female patient aged 50 to 60 who received an allogeneic stem cell transplant from a related donor, was CMV-positive, and had no GVHD. Some T cells may originate from the graft donor. The starting material was PBMCs, obtained 32 days after allogeneic stem cell transplant with posttransplant cyclophosphamide. CDR3 bases: TGTGCCATCAGGGCCGGGACAGGGATCGGGGCAACTAATGAAAAACTGTTTTTT. Translated, it gives CAIRAGTGIGATNEKLFF.